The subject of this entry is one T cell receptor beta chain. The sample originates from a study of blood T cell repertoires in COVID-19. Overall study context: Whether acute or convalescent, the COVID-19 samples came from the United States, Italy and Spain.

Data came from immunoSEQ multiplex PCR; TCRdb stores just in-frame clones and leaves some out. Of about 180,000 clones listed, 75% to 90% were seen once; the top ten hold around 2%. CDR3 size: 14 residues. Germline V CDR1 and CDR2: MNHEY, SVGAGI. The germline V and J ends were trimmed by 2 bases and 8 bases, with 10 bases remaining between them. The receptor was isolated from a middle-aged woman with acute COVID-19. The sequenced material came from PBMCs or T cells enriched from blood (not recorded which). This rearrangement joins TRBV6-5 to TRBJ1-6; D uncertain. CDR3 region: CASSYEGAHSPLHF. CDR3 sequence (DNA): TGTGCCAGCAGTTACGAAGGAGCGCATTCACCCCTCCACTTT.